This entry is about one T cell receptor (beta chain). Its cognate antigen is unknown. The length of the CDR3 is 13 residues. V lost 1 base, J lost 7 bases, and 8 bases lay in between. Looked up from germline, CDR1 is LNHDA and CDR2 is SQIVND (reference sequence). The data were taken from a study of T cells in localized non-small cell lung cancer. General study findings and limits: Tumor samples were not multi-region, leaving intratumor heterogeneity unexcluded. There was higher T cell clonality in uninvolved adjacent lung than in tumor, and it was highest there. Detection in adjacent lung was observed for a median roughly 57 of the top 100 tumor clones.

Clones were read by immunoSEQ multiplex PCR, and TCRdb kept only the in-frame ones, dropping some. The sample yields 25,000 to 35,000 clones, roughly 91% seen once. The sequence was collected from a female donor older than 55 with stage III squamous cell lung carcinoma. The V call is TRBV19, the J call TRBJ1-5; TRBD1 might be the D (6 bases). Material: peripheral blood, obtained before any cancer treatment. Written as DNA, the CDR3 is TGTGCCAGTAGTATAGCCAGGGGACAGCCCCAGCATTTT. This translates into CASSIARGQPQHF.